The 27 T cell receptor beta chains below all came from one sample that was sequenced in a study of patients and donors after allogeneic stem cell transplantation. TCRdb re-called the RT-PCR reads through MiXCR, storing one row per CDR3 protein. The table shows 150,000 to 200,000 distinct CDR3 sequences, with about 30% occurring only once. The sequencing sample was made of blood, either unsorted or a sorted T cell fraction (not recorded which). All receptors come from a human donor who was either an allogeneic HSCT recipient or a stem cell or donor lymphocyte infusion donor (not recorded which). It is not recorded whose cells these are; they may come from a transplant donor.

The rearrangement joins TRBV28 to TRBJ2-3, with TRBD2 matching 9 bases. After removal of 7 bases from V and 4 bases from J, the junction contained 12 bases not matched to a gene. CDR3 length: 16 residues. The germline V gene has CDR1 MDHEN and CDR2 SYDVKM. CDR3 region: CASIPTGLASPDTQYF. The CDR3, as DNA: TGTGCCAGCATCCCCACGGGACTAGCAAGCCCAGATACGCAGTATTTT.

This clonotype was found many times. J is TRBJ1-1 and V is TRBV14, with 7 bases lining up with TRBD1. Germline V gives CDR1 SGHDN, CDR2 FVKESK. Trimming removed 0 bases from V and 7 bases from J; junction bases left unmatched: 11. The CDR3 contains 16 residues. CDR3 bases: TGTGCCAGCAGCCAAGACACCCTGACAGGGCAATATGAAGCTTTCTTT. This sequence encodes CASSQDTLTGQYEAFF.

This clonotype was found many times. The chain has TRBV18 and TRBJ2-3; D is possibly TRBD2 (7 bases). CDR3 length equals 17 residues. The V gene's germline CDR1 is KGHSH and CDR2 LQKENI. The germline V and J ends were trimmed by 1 base and 6 bases, with 20 bases remaining between them. This CDR3 is CASSPRGQREIGDTQYF. CDR3 nucleotide sequence: TGTGCCAGCTCACCACGGGGGCAGCGGGAAATAGGGGATACGCAGTATTTT.

This clonotype is a singleton in its sample. This rearrangement joins TRBV28 to TRBJ2-1; D not certain. The CDR3 contains 14 residues. Germline values: CDR1 MDHEN, CDR2 SYDVKM. V lost 5 bases to trimming and J lost 2 bases, with 10 bases between them. The CDR3 loop reads CASSNRPPYNEQFF. The DNA of the CDR3 is TGTGCCAGCAGTAACAGACCCCCCTACAATGAGCAGTTCTTC.

The chain couples TRBV7-2 to TRBJ1-5; D is uncertain. Germline CDR1 is SGHTA and CDR2 is FQGNSA. There are 14 residues in the CDR3. V shed 2 bases and J shed 7 bases, with 12 bases lying between them. The CDR3 loop is CASSLLGWGQPQHF. The CDR3 bases are TGTGCCAGCAGCTTACTTGGGTGGGGACAGCCCCAGCATTTT.

This clonotype was seen ten or more times. The chain recombines TRBV12-3 or TRBV12-4 with TRBJ1-2, with D unclear. The CDR3 has 13 amino acids. V lost 3 bases, J lost 5 bases, and 10 bases lay in between. The CDR3 DNA follows: TGTGCCAGCAGTTTGGGCGGAAATTATGGCTACACCTTC. Translation: CASSLGGNYGYTF.

This sequence joins TRBV27 and TRBJ1-1; D gene unclear. The CDR3 contains 13 residues. V lost 3 bases and J lost 4, with 9 bases in between. Germline V gives CDR1 MNHEY, CDR2 SMNVEV (reference sequence). This CDR3 is CASSFGLFTEAFF. CDR3 coding DNA: TGTGCCAGCAGTTTCGGCCTGTTCACTGAAGCTTTCTTT.

Only a few counts were recorded for this clonotype. The CDR3 reads CASRGQLAGGPYNEQFF. The CDR3 DNA sequence: TGTGCCAGCAGGGGTCAGTTAGCGGGAGGGCCCTACAATGAGCAGTTCTTC. The chain is built from TRBV28 and TRBJ2-1, with 11 nucleotides matching TRBD2. CDR1 is MDHEN, CDR2 SYDVKM, per germline. CDR3 length equals 17 residues. The junction had 9 bases not matched to a gene; V was cut back by 6 bases and J by 2 bases.

The genes are TRBV6-5 and TRBJ1-6; TRBD1 is a possible D gene (5 bases). Trimming took 4 bases from V and 8 from J, leaving 21 bases between them. The germline gives CDR1 MNHEY, CDR2 SVGAGI. This CDR3 comprises 17 residues. CDR3 nucleotides: TGTGCCAGCAGTTGGGGCGAGGGATTTAGGGCCGATTCACCCCTCCACTTT. Protein: CASSWGEGFRADSPLHF.

This rearrangement joins TRBV7-2 to TRBJ1-2; tentatively, D is TRBD1 (5 bases). The germline V gene encodes CDR1 SGHTA and CDR2 FQGNSA. The V end was cut by 5 bases, the J end by 0 bases, with 10 bases between. This CDR3 is built from 14 residues. The CDR3 loop reads CASSPRQPNYGYTF. The CDR3 nucleotides read TGTGCCAGCAGCCCTAGACAGCCTAACTATGGCTACACCTTC.

The chain combines TRBV4-3 with TRBJ1-2, with 7 bases matching TRBD1. V lost 4 bases, J lost 0 bases, and 5 bases stayed unmatched. This CDR3 has 15 amino acids. Germline V gives CDR1 LGHNA, CDR2 YSLEER. This CDR3 reads CASSRDRGSNYGYTF. CDR3 nucleotide sequence: TGCGCCAGCAGCCGGGACAGAGGGTCTAACTATGGCTACACCTTC.

The chain links TRBV15 to TRBJ2-7, with D perhaps matching TRBD2 (6 bases). V dropped 0 bases and J dropped 2 bases, with 11 bases sitting between them. The CDR3 has 15 amino acids. Germline V gives CDR1 LNHNV, CDR2 YYDKDF (reference sequence). CDR3 sequence reads: CATSRDRAGTYEQYF. For the CDR3, the DNA is TGTGCCACCAGCAGAGACAGGGCGGGGACCTACGAGCAGTACTTC.

This clonotype was detected many times. This chain connects TRBV4-2 to TRBJ2-1; D possibly corresponds to TRBD2 (6 bases). The germline gives CDR1 LGHNA, CDR2 YNFKEQ. Trimming removed 1 base from V and 10 bases from J, with 14 bases in between. The CDR3 has 14 amino acids. The CDR3 is CASSQASPGLEQFF. The CDR3 DNA reads as TGTGCCAGCAGCCAAGCTTCGCCGGGACTCGAGCAGTTCTTC.

The chain recombines TRBV4-1 with TRBJ2-7; the D gene is possibly TRBD2 (5 bases). V was clipped by 4 bases and J by 0 bases, with 7 bases between them. This CDR3 has 13 amino acids. Germline V gene lookup returns CDR1 MGHRA and CDR2 YSYEKL. CDR3 sequence: CASSRESSYEQYF. CDR3 sequence (DNA): TGCGCCAGCAGCCGGGAGAGCTCCTACGAGCAGTACTTC.

The chain uses TRBV9 and TRBJ1-2, with D perhaps TRBD1 (5 bases). Germline V CDR1 and CDR2: SGDLS, YYNGEE. CDR3 length: 14 amino acids. Trimming stripped 4 bases from V and 8 bases from J, with 18 bases between. The CDR3 coding sequence is TGTGCCAGCAGCCGATCGAGGGGTGAATACGGCTACACCTTC. Translating gives CASSRSRGEYGYTF.

This chain uses TRBV7-8 with TRBJ1-2; D gene uncertain. The germline V gene has CDR1 SGHVS and CDR2 FQNEAQ. V lost 0 bases, J lost 6 bases, and 5 bases lay in between. The CDR3 length is 12 residues. The CDR3 loop is CASSLARDGYTF. CDR3 nucleotides: TGTGCCAGCAGCTTAGCGAGAGATGGCTACACCTTC. The full variable domain, with the rest looked up from reference TRBV7-8 and TRBJ1-2, is GAGVSQSPRYKVAKRGQDVALRCDPISGHVSLFWYQQALGQGPEFLTYFQNEAQLDKSGLPSDRFFAERPEGSVSTLKIQRTQQEDSAVYLCASSLARDGYTFGSGTRLTVV.

This chain connects TRBV28 to TRBJ1-2, with 8 bases fitting TRBD1. CDR1 and CDR2 (germline): MDHEN, SYDVKM. This CDR3 region has 12 residues. V was pared by 4 bases and J by 8 bases, with 3 bases of the junction left unmatched. Written as DNA, the CDR3 is TGTGCCAGCAGTTCAGGGGGCTTGGGCTACACCTTC. It specifies CASSSGGLGYTF.

This rearrangement joins TRBV12-3 or TRBV12-4 to TRBJ2-1; tentative D call: TRBD2 (6 bases). The V end was cut by 2 bases, the J end by 3 bases, with 14 bases between. This CDR3 is 16 amino acids long. As DNA, the CDR3 is TGTGCCAGCAGTTTAATTGGGGACTTGAGCTACAATGAGCAGTTCTTC. This translates into CASSLIGDLSYNEQFF.

The sample holds a few counts of this clonotype. The V and J genes are TRBV6-6 and TRBJ1-5, with D unclear. The CDR3 totals 13 residues. Deletions cut 0 bases from V and 6 bases from J, with 6 bases between. The germline CDR1 and CDR2 sequences are MNHNY and SVGAGI (reference sequence). The CDR3 sequence: CASSYSRSQPQHF. In DNA form, the CDR3 reads TGTGCCAGCAGTTACTCGAGGTCTCAGCCCCAGCATTTT.

This clonotype was observed a handful of times. This sequence joins TRBV11-2 and TRBJ2-1, with D uncertain. Germline CDR1 reads SGHAT; CDR2 reads FQNNGV. The germline V and J ends were trimmed by 5 bases and 4 bases, with 9 bases remaining between them. The CDR3 spans 13 residues. The DNA of the CDR3 is TGTGCCAGCAGCCGCTCCCAATACAATGAGCAGTTCTTC. This encodes CASSRSQYNEQFF.

This clonotype is a singleton in its sample. The chain links TRBV29-1 to TRBJ2-7; D may be TRBD2 (6 bases). CDR3 length: 12 residues. The germline V gene encodes CDR1 SQVTM and CDR2 ANQGSEA. Deletions cut 7 bases from V and 2 bases from J, with 12 bases between. CDR3 DNA: TGCAGCGCTAGGGACTCCCCCTACGAGCAGTACTTC. Protein sequence: CSARDSPYEQYF.

The table lists this clonotype with a few counts. The chain has TRBV24-1 and TRBJ2-5, with 7 nucleotides matching TRBD2. The germline V gene encodes CDR1 KGHDR and CDR2 SFDVKD. CDR3 size: 15 residues. With 3 bases clipped from V and 2 bases from J, the junction kept 5 bases outside the gene matches. The CDR3 DNA is TGTGCCACCAGTGATGCCGGGGGGTTACAAGAGACCCAGTACTTC. Residues: CATSDAGGLQETQYF.

The chain recombines TRBV4-3 with TRBJ2-7; TRBD1 might be the D (6 bases). The CDR3 spans 14 residues. V lost 2 bases to trimming and J lost 4 bases, with 12 bases between them. CDR1 LGHNA and CDR2 YSLEER come from the germline V gene. CDR3 DNA: TGCGCCAGCAGCCAAAACAGGGTGAAATACGAGCAGTACTTC. It encodes CASSQNRVKYEQYF.

This clonotype was seen more than once but under ten times. This chain connects TRBV24-1 to TRBJ2-1; D gene ambiguous. The CDR3 spans 12 residues. In germline, CDR1 is KGHDR, CDR2 SFDVKD. Trimming took off 6 bases at V and 6 bases at J, with 8 bases between the two ends. This CDR3 is CATSSFSNEQFF. CDR3 DNA: TGTGCCACCAGTTCTTTCTCCAATGAGCAGTTCTTC.

This clonotype has just a few counts. The chain employs TRBV27 and TRBJ2-2; unclear D gene. The CDR3 has 13 residues. In germline, CDR1 is MNHEY, CDR2 SMNVEV (reference sequence). V was trimmed by 6 bases and J by 1 base, leaving 6 bases between them. Here the CDR3 reads CASSSMNTGELFF. In nucleotides, the CDR3 is TGTGCCAGCAGCTCCATGAACACCGGGGAGCTGTTTTTT.

The rearrangement joins TRBV28 to TRBJ2-7; TRBD1 is a possible D gene (5 bases). Germline values: CDR1 MDHEN, CDR2 SYDVKM. This CDR3 has 12 amino acids. V was clipped by 6 bases and J by 5 bases, with 11 bases between them. CDR3 nucleotide sequence: TGTGCCAGCAGGGAGACAGTCCACGAGCAGTACTTC. Protein sequence: CASRETVHEQYF.

This sequence joins TRBV29-1 and TRBJ2-7; the match to TRBD2 covers 7 bases. The germline V gene has CDR1 SQVTM and CDR2 ANQGSEA. The CDR3 contains 14 residues. With V trimmed by 6 bases and J by 4 bases, 12 bases remained unmatched. The CDR3 coding sequence is TGCAGCGTCTCCACTAGCGCATTCTGGTACGAGCAGTACTTC. Protein product: CSVSTSAFWYEQYF.